A selection of T cell receptor beta chains follows, all from one sample in a study of blood T cells in healthy people across ages. TCRdb processed the 5' RACE reads anew with MiXCR; each CDR3 protein has one entry. The sample has around 1,500,000 distinct CDR3 sequences, roughly 40% seen once. The sequenced sample consisted of blood. The source of these receptors is a woman between 18 and 30 years old in good health. Each CDR3 is given with its conserved first and last residue. A D gene is named only where the DNA matches it firmly. A row's size may be missing; if present it is once, few, many or a size class.

>TRBV18|TRBJ2-1|TRBD2|-
TGTGCCAGCTCTCCACTAGCGAGTTTAGGAGCAATTGAGCAGTTCTTC
CASSPLASLGAIEQFF
>TRBV6-5|TRBJ1-2|TRBD1|-
TGTGCCAGCAGTCGTCCTAAGACAGGGGGCTATGGCTACACCTTC
CASSRPKTGGYGYTF
>TRBV24-1|TRBJ2-2|TRBD2|once
TGTGCCTCCAGTGATTCCCCTGGCGCAGCGGGGCACACCGGGGAGCTGTTTTTT
CASSDSPGAAGHTGELFF
>TRBV7-9|TRBJ1-5|-|-
TGTGCCAGCAGCTCCGGGATGGGCAATCAGCCCCAGCATTTT
CASSSGMGNQPQHF
>TRBV19|TRBJ2-7|-|-
TGTGCCAGTAGTAATTCGCCGGGCCTCGAGCAGTACTTC
CASSNSPGLEQYF
>TRBV11-2|TRBJ1-1|-|-
TGTGCCAGCAGCTTAACAAGGATGAACACTGAAGCTTTCTTT
CASSLTRMNTEAFF
>TRBV3-1|TRBJ1-5|TRBD1|-
TGTGCCAGCAGCCAGGAGACAGGGAGGCCGAATCAGCCCCAGCATTTT
CASSQETGRPNQPQHF
>TRBV4-1|TRBJ1-4|-|-
TGCGCCAGCAGCCCTCGGGACGGTAATGAAAAACTGTTTTTT
CASSPRDGNEKLFF
>TRBV7-2|TRBJ1-1|TRBD1|-
TGTGCCAGCAGCCCGGACAGGGGTATCGCTGAAGCTTTCTTT
CASSPDRGIAEAFF
>TRBV7-2|TRBJ2-5|TRBD2|many
TGTGCCAGCAGCTTTATAGCGGGGCTACCTGTTGAGACCCAGTACTTC
CASSFIAGLPVETQYF
>TRBV25-1|TRBJ2-5|TRBD2|-
TGTGCCAGCAGTCCCACCTTCTCTAGCGGGAGAGGAGAGACCCAGTACTTC
CASSPTFSSGRGETQYF
>TRBV5-1|TRBJ2-1|TRBD2|many
TGTGCCAGCAGTCTGGGGGGACTAGCCAATGAGCAGTTCTTC
CASSLGGLANEQFF
>TRBV18|TRBJ2-1|-|few
TGTGCCAGCTCACCCAACGGGGCTGGGAATGAGCAGTTCTTC
CASSPNGAGNEQFF
>TRBV24-1|TRBJ2-5|-|few
TGTGCCACCAGTGAACCCAGGGTCGGTAAAGAGACCCAGTACTTC
CATSEPRVGKETQYF
>TRBV18|TRBJ2-2|-|-
TGTGCCAGCTCCCGAGACGGTGCCGGGGAGCTGTTTTTT
CASSRDGAGELFF
>TRBV2|TRBJ1-2|-|-
TGTGCCAGCAGTACCCGGGACGGAGATGGCTACACCTTC
CASSTRDGDGYTF
>TRBV5-1|TRBJ2-3|-|-
TGCGCCAGCAGCACCCAAGGACAAAACACAGATACGCAGTATTTT
CASSTQGQNTDTQYF
>TRBV20-1|TRBJ2-7|TRBD2|-
TGCAGTGTTATCCGGGGGGGCGTCTACGAGCAGTACTTC
CSVIRGGVYEQYF
>TRBV10-2|TRBJ2-7|-|-
TGCGCCAGCATGGGACCGTACGAGCAGTACTTC
CASMGPYEQYF
>TRBV6-1|TRBJ2-5|-|-
TGTGCCAGCAGGGGACTGAGCAGAGAGACCCAGTACTTC
CASRGLSRETQYF
>TRBV7-9|TRBJ2-1|TRBD2|-
TGTGCCAGCAGCCCTCTGACTAGCGGGGCCTACAATGAGCAGTTCTTC
CASSPLTSGAYNEQFF
>TRBV19|TRBJ2-7|-|-
TGTGCCAGTAGTCCCGGGAACCCCTACGAGCAGTACTTC
CASSPGNPYEQYF
>TRBV21-1|TRBJ1-2|-|-
TGTGCCAGCAGCAGCCGAAGGGTGGCGTACAGGGGCTACACCTTC
CASSSRRVAYRGYTF
>TRBV11-2|TRBJ2-7|-|few
TGTGCCAGCAAGCCAGGGATTACCTACGAGCAGTACTTC
CASKPGITYEQYF
>TRBV5-1|TRBJ1-4|-|-
TGCGCCAGCAGCGTTGAGGGCTTGACTAGGAAACTGTTTTTT
CASSVEGLTRKLFF
>TRBV20-1|TRBJ2-7|-|-
TGCAGTGCTAGCCCTAAAGCGGGTGACTACAATGGGCAGTACTTC
CSASPKAGDYNGQYF
>TRBV20-1|TRBJ2-3|TRBD2|-
TGCAGTGCAGGCCCGACTAGCGGGGGGCCCCTAGATACGCAGTATTTT
CSAGPTSGGPLDTQYF
>TRBV20-1|TRBJ2-1|-|-
TGCAGTGCTAGGGAGCGGGTTTCCTACAATGAGCAGTTCTTC
CSARERVSYNEQFF
>TRBV28|TRBJ1-6|-|-
TGTGCCAGCAGTTCCGCGGTGAGCTCCTATAATTCACCCCTCCACTTT
CASSSAVSSYNSPLHF
>TRBV20-1|TRBJ2-3|-|few
TGCAGTGCTGGTCCCTCTTTAAGTACAGATACGCAGTATTTT
CSAGPSLSTDTQYF
>TRBV19|TRBJ2-7|TRBD1|-
TGTGCCAGTAGTATTTCACAGGGGGACGAGCAGTACTTC
CASSISQGDEQYF
>TRBV5-1|TRBJ2-7|TRBD2|-
TGCGCCAGCAGCAGGGGAACTAGCGGAGGGGGGCATGAGCAGTACTTC
CASSRGTSGGGHEQYF
>TRBV28|TRBJ2-6|TRBD1|-
TGTCCCAGCTGTCGGGACAGCCCAGGAGGGGCCAACGTCCTGACTTTC
CPSCRDSPGGANVLTF
>TRBV7-9|TRBJ1-1|-|few
TGTGCCAGCAGCTTATCGGCCCCCGGGGACACTGAAGCTTTCTTT
CASSLSAPGDTEAFF
>TRBV20-1|TRBJ2-3|TRBD1|-
TGCAGTGCTAAACAGGGGATTGTGAATACGCAGTATTTT
CSAKQGIVNTQYF
>TRBV20-1|TRBJ2-7|-|once
TGCAGTGCTAGAGACACAAGGGCTCCTTACGAGCAGTACTTC
CSARDTRAPYEQYF
>TRBV6-1|TRBJ2-7|TRBD2|-
TGTGCCAGCAACCCAGCGGGAGGTTACGAGCAGTACTTC
CASNPAGGYEQYF
>TRBV2|TRBJ2-1|-|few
TGTGCCAGCAGTCCCCAAGCCGCCCAGTTCTTC
CASSPQAAQFF
>TRBV20-1|TRBJ1-2|-|few
TGCAGTGCGAGAACTCAGGGTTATGGCTACACCTTC
CSARTQGYGYTF
>TRBV5-6|TRBJ2-5|-|few
TGTGCCAGCAGCTTGATTGATGCTAGCTCGGAGACCCAGTACTTC
CASSLIDASSETQYF
>TRBV11-2|TRBJ2-1|TRBD2|-
TGTGCCAGCAGCTTACGCCCTAGCGGGAGCATATATGAGCAGTTCTTC
CASSLRPSGSIYEQFF
>TRBV14|TRBJ1-2|-|few
TGTGCCAGCAGCCAATCGACCCGGGGATCTCGGGGCTACACCTTC
CASSQSTRGSRGYTF
>TRBV15|TRBJ1-2|-|-
TGTGCCACCAGCAGAGGAGACGGAAACTATGGCTACACCTTC
CATSRGDGNYGYTF
>TRBV5-5|TRBJ2-7|-|-
TGTGCCAGCAGGTTCGGGACAGCACTTGGACTAGCCCTCACCGAGCAGTACTTC
CASRFGTALGLALTEQYF
>TRBV12-3/TRBV12-4|TRBJ2-7|-|-
TGTACCAGCAGTTTAGAACAGCTCCTCTACGAGCAGTACTTC
CTSSLEQLLYEQYF
>TRBV12-3/TRBV12-4|TRBJ2-7|TRBD1|few
TGTGCCAGCAGTCCCCGGGACAGGGGTATACACGAGCAGTACTTC
CASSPRDRGIHEQYF
>TRBV20-1|TRBJ2-7|TRBD2|few
TGCAGTGCTAGAGATATGACTAGCGGGACGTACGAGCAGTACTTC
CSARDMTSGTYEQYF
>TRBV2|TRBJ1-3|TRBD1|-
TGTGCCAGCCTCTTTAAGGGGGCAGGAGACACCATATATTTT
CASLFKGAGDTIYF
>TRBV25-1|TRBJ2-7|-|once
TGTGCCAGCAGTGCCCCGGGACGTGAATACGAGCAGTACTTC
CASSAPGREYEQYF
>TRBV20-1|TRBJ1-2|-|few
TGCAGTGCCGGGGGACAAACCTATGGCTACACCTTC
CSAGGQTYGYTF
>TRBV28|TRBJ2-7|-|-
TGTGCCAGCAGTCAAGCAGTCGGGTTGGGGGAGCAGTACTTC
CASSQAVGLGEQYF
>TRBV9|TRBJ2-5|TRBD2|few
TGTGCCAGCAGCGTAGCTTACGGGGGGGAGACCCAGTACTTC
CASSVAYGGETQYF
>TRBV5-1|TRBJ2-5|-|-
TGCGCCAGCAGCCCAACACTGGCCCTATCGTCCCAGTACTTC
CASSPTLALSSQYF
>TRBV11-2|TRBJ2-1|TRBD2|few
TGTGCCAGCAGCTGGACTAGCGGGAGGTTCAATGAGCAGTTCTTC
CASSWTSGRFNEQFF
>TRBV3-1|TRBJ1-5|-|-
TGTGCCAGCAGCCAAGGTCCGGTGCCAGGGCCCCAGCATTTT
CASSQGPVPGPQHF
>TRBV5-6|TRBJ2-7|TRBD1|once
TGTGCCAGCAACTATCCCGGGACAGGGAACGAGCAGTACTTC
CASNYPGTGNEQYF
>TRBV12-3/TRBV12-4|TRBJ1-2|TRBD1|-
TGTGCCAGCAGTCCGACAGGGTTAGATTACACCTTC
CASSPTGLDYTF
>TRBV9|TRBJ2-5|TRBD2|-
TGTGCCAGCAGCGTAGGAGGGCGGGAGCCAGAGACCCAGTACTTC
CASSVGGREPETQYF
>TRBV3-1|TRBJ1-2|-|few
TGTGCCAGCAGCGAGACCACCAACAGCTATGGCTACACCTTC
CASSETTNSYGYTF
>TRBV20-1|TRBJ1-5|TRBD1|-
TGCAGTGCGGATGACAGGGCAGATAGTCAGCCCCAGCATTTT
CSADDRADSQPQHF